This T cell receptor (beta chain) derives from a study of early T cells in non-severe SARS-CoV-2 infection. The study, taken as a whole, reports: The study's VDJdb matching favored anti-spike CD8 responses and missed private and CD4 specificities.

As part of library construction, unique molecular identifiers were attached to individual cDNA molecules. Each CDR3 protein is one row after TCRdb ran MiXCR on the 5' RACE reads. The table has fewer than 90,000 distinct CDR3 sequences, 14% to 15% seen once. In the case of this clonotype: Its antigen remains unknown.

The sequenced sample was whole blood. This receptor was obtained from an adult who was a healthcare worker with PCR-confirmed SARS-CoV-2 infection or an uninfected control (not recorded which).

The CDR3 sequence is CASSPLQGVYEQYF. The CDR3, as DNA: TGTGCCAGCTCACCACTGCAGGGGGTCTACGAGCAGTACTTC. The chain combines TRBV18 with TRBJ2-7; TRBD1 agrees at 7 bases. With V trimmed by 1 base and J by 3 bases, 3 bases remained unmatched. CDR3 size: 14 residues. Germline V gene lookup returns CDR1 KGHSH and CDR2 LQKENI.